This entry features one T cell receptor (beta chain) sequence. There are 16 residues in the CDR3. Germline CDR1 is SGHDT and CDR2 is YYEEEE. The V gene lost 0 bases and the J gene lost 4 bases, with 14 bases spanning the gap. The record originates from a study of CD8 T cells in Susac syndrome. RNA was extracted with the RNeasy kit, and a quantity of 0.5 to 1 ug was reverse transcribed using random hexamers. Each CDR3 protein is one row after TCRdb ran MiXCR on the immunoSEQ multiplex PCR reads. The sample yields some 110,000 distinct CDR3 sequences, approximately 93% seen once. Sequencing targeted TCR beta in blood CD8+ and CD4+ T cells. It was negative isolation that provided the CD8+ and CD4+ T cells, whereas TEMRA cells were enriched by FACS.

The sequencing sample was made of CD8+ T cells from PBMCs. This sequence joins TRBV5-6 and TRBJ2-1, with D perhaps TRBD1 (6 bases). The origin of this receptor is a human donor with multiple sclerosis. The CDR3, as DNA: TGTGCCAGCAGCTTGGCGGGCCAGGGGCTATACAATGAGCAGTTCTTC. Translating it yields CASSLAGQGLYNEQFF. The complete variable domain, with remaining parts taken from reference TRBV5-6 and TRBJ2-1, reads DAGVTQSPTHLIKTRGQQVTLRCSPKSGHDTVSWYQQALGQGPQFIFQYYEEEERQRGNFPDRFSGHQFPNYSSELNVNALLLGDSALYLCASSLAGQGLYNEQFFGPGTRLTVL.